This paragraph covers one T cell receptor (beta chain) sequence. The source of the sample is a study of blood T cell repertoires in COVID-19. Turning to the study itself: Sites in the United States, Italy and Spain provided acute and convalescent COVID-19 samples. T cells, B-cell-depleted T cells, or PBMCs supplied cDNA or gDNA.

The CDR3 length is 14 residues. V was pared by 5 bases and J by 2 bases, with 5 bases of the junction left unmatched. Germline V gives CDR1 SGHKS, CDR2 YYEKEE (reference sequence). Original data processing: Reference gene primer amplification gave estimated nucleated cell counts. Only in-frame clones appear in the TCRdb table, and some are missing; sequencing was by immunoSEQ multiplex PCR. V and J calls and clone size are copied from that table; D and trimming were computed from the DNA. The sample has under 250,000 clones; 75% to 85% are singletons. The TCR was taken from a man over 45 with active or convalescent COVID-19. Sequencing was carried out using peripheral blood. This rearrangement joins TRBV5-5 to TRBJ1-1, with 8 positions matching TRBD1. CDR3 coding DNA: TGTGCCAGCAGTAAAGGACAGGGAAACACTGAAGCTTTCTTT. Its protein is CASSKGQGNTEAFF.